A selection of T cell receptor beta chains follows, all from one sample in a study of CD8+ T cells in alopecia areata. Repertoires were generated with immunoSEQ multiplex PCR, while TCRdb's copy carries only in-frame clones and drops some. This table holds roughly 150,000 clones, 50% to 60% found once. Material: CD4+ T cells sorted from blood. Source of these receptors: a human donor in good health. CDR3s include the opening cysteine and the closing phenylalanine or tryptophan.

TRBJ1-4,TRBV28,CASNEGFNEKLFF
.,TRBV20-1,CSAHRVEQYF
TRBJ2-5,TRBV30,CAWSPGTSLRETQYF
TRBJ2-7,TRBV27,CASSLSPRSYEQYF
TRBJ2-3,TRBV11-2,CASSSGTVADTQYF
TRBJ2-5,TRBV19,CASSTRDKKTQYF
TRBJ1-1,TRBV5-1,CASSVDTSTAFF
TRBJ2-1,TRBV15,CATSRVGYDDEQFF
TRBJ1-1,TRBV6-5,CASSYRGRGTEAFF
TRBJ2-6,TRBV2,CASSLSGANVLTF
TRBJ2-1,TRBV30,CAWDVTSGSWDEQFF
TRBJ1-5,TRBV19,CASSAAGLQPQHF
TRBJ2-1,TRBV27,CASSTRTGLSGRGYNEQFF
TRBJ2-2,TRBV29-1,CSGRAYTGELFF
TRBJ2-7,TRBV15,CATSRRQGSYEQYF
TRBJ1-5,TRBV30,CAWSVQGSQPQHF
TRBJ2-1,TRBV21-1,CASSGKIADSYNEQFF
TRBJ2-5,TRBV7-2,CASSLKFAGGPEETQYF
TRBJ1-3,TRBV29-1,CSVVPGPLGNTIYF
TRBJ2-7,TRBV12-5,CASGLVDLYEQYF
TRBJ2-1,TRBV4-1,CASSSTPGGYNEQFF
TRBJ2-2,TRBV7-6,CASSPRTRNTGELFF
TRBJ2-5,TRBV5-4,CASSIQGRGTQYF
TRBJ1-5,TRBV7-9,CASSLGGPRQPQHF
TRBJ2-3,TRBV29-1,CSVDRPGPTDTQYF
TRBJ2-1,TRBV9,CASSVDAGGSYNEQFF
TRBJ2-5,TRBV27,CASSFWDRRETQYF
TRBJ1-1,TRBV19,CASRTEMNTEAFF
TRBJ1-5,TRBV19,CASSKRESNQPQHF
TRBJ1-1,TRBV27,CASSSRTSVVMNTEAFF
TRBJ1-5,TRBV28,CASSFRGSSNQPQHF
TRBJ2-1,TRBV10-3,CAISEPLGPPVF
TRBJ2-7,TRBV6-5,CASRPWASATYEQYF
TRBJ2-7,TRBV29-1,CSVVRRGISYEQYF
TRBJ1-1,TRBV30,CAWSKNPVSTEAFF
TRBJ2-3,TRBV23-1,CASSQWGISWFSTDTQYF
TRBJ1-2,TRBV6-5,CASGQGALYGYTF
TRBJ2-5,TRBV4-1,CASSGLLQTSETQYF
TRBJ2-1,TRBV14,CASSQESLTSSFEQFF